This TCR beta chain was documented in a study of human T cells and chemical hapten exposure. Study as a whole: Patients, chiefly female, had alopecia areata, totalis or universalis. Whole-study results and caveats: DPC sensitization produced no change in TCRs with frequency above 1 in 1000. As patch test score rose, PT1 expanded TCR counts tended to rise as well.

Remarks on this clonotype: The antigen remains unidentified.

Time point reported: patch test 3, about 24 weeks after DPC sensitization. Treatment defined: therapeutic diphenylcyclopropenone sensitization with weekly scalp DPC. Blood sampling occurred before each patch-test application. TCRdb called the RACE reads again in MiXCR, with one record for every CDR3 protein. The repertoire has 100,000 or so distinct CDR3 sequences, 34% of them found once; the top ten carry roughly 2.7%. This CDR3 contains 14 residues. CDR1 SGHTA and CDR2 FQGNSA come from the germline V gene. Trimming stripped 1 base from V and 4 bases from J, with 9 bases between. J is TRBJ2-3 and V is TRBV7-2, with a tentative D call TRBD2 (7 bases). The sequences come from whole blood, collected in connection with sensitization to the hapten diphenylcyclopropenone (DPC). The receptor was derived from a man aged 35-49 years with alopecia areata. Some clones in this sample may be carry-over from other donors' samples. The CDR3 nucleotides read TGTGCCAGCAGCTTAGAGGGGGGGTCAGATACGCAGTATTTT. Amino acid sequence: CASSLEGGSDTQYF.